Each of the 3 T cell receptor beta chains below was sequenced from the same sample in a study of graft-versus-host responses after intestinal transplantation. Processed graft tissue released its intraepithelial and lamina propria lymphocytes. Measured with immunoSEQ multiplex PCR; TCRdb has only the in-frame clones, and not every one. Of approximately 14,000 clones listed, 55% to 75% are singletons. The starting material was ileum tissue, obtained around 770 days after intestinal transplantation. The receptors were gathered from a human patient who received an intestinal transplant, so some T cells may come from the graft donor.

This clone was seen more than once but under ten times. V usage is TRBV21-1 and J usage is TRBJ1-5; the tabulated D call, TRBD1, remains unverified against the DNA. TRBV21-1 is designated a pseudogene. CDR3 length equals 17 residues. The CDR3: CASSKDKGQRWDQPQHF. The CDR3 DNA is TGTGCCAGCAGCAAAGATAAGGGACAGAGGTGGGATCAGCCCCAGCATTTT.

CDR3 amino acids: CASSEAISGVVVLATQYF. CDR3 coding DNA: TGTGCCAGCAGTGAAGCGATATCAGGGGTTGTGGTATTGGCGACCCAGTACTTC. The chain carries TRBV2 and TRBJ2-5, with D maybe TRBD1 (6 bases). Germline V gene sequence: CDR1 SNHLY, CDR2 FYNNEI. V lost 0 bases to trimming and J lost 7 bases, with 24 bases between them. The CDR3 is 18 residues long.

The V call is TRBV7-9, the J call TRBJ1-1, with 7 positions matching TRBD1. With 5 bases clipped from V and 3 bases from J, the junction kept 6 bases outside the gene matches. Germline V CDR1 and CDR2: SEHNR, FQNEAQ (reference sequence). The CDR3 consists of 14 residues. The CDR3 spells CASSPDRRDTEAFF. In nucleotides, the CDR3 is TGTGCCAGCAGCCCGGACAGGAGGGACACTGAAGCTTTCTTT.